Here is one T cell receptor beta chain with its context. What it binds is not known. TCRdb's copy holds only in-frame clones and misses some; the assay was immunoSEQ multiplex PCR. Of about 2.4 million clones listed, 85% to 95% are singletons. This specimen belongs to a study of shared clonotypes between healthy human individuals. Trimming left V 6 bases short and J 3 bases short, with 12 bases between. This CDR3 comprises 14 residues. CDR1 is MNHEY and CDR2 is SVGAGI in the germline V gene. Study conclusions and caveats: The study generally estimated greater richness for naive than memory subsets. The genetic and exposure-history diversity represented was limited by few donors.

CD4+ cells yielded CD45RA+ naive and CD45RA-negative memory subsets. This sequence originates from a young man in good health. The specimen was naive CD4+ T cells sorted from blood. Subset of the sample: CD45RA+ positively selected. V usage is TRBV6-5 and J usage is TRBJ1-5; D is perhaps TRBD1 (5 bases). CDR3 DNA sequence: TGTGCCAGCAGCTCCTGGGGGGACAATCAGCCCCAGCATTTT. The encoded protein is CASSSWGDNQPQHF.